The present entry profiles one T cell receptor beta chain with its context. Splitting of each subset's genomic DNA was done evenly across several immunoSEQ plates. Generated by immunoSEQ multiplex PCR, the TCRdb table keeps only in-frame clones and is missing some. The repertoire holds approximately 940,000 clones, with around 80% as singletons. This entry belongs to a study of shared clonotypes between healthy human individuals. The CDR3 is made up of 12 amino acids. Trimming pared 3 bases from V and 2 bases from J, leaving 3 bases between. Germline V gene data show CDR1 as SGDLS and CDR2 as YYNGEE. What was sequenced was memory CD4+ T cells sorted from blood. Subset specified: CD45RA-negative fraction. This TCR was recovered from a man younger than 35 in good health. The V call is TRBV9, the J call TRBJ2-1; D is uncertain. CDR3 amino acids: CASSGTYNEQFF. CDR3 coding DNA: TGTGCCAGCAGCGGAACCTACAATGAGCAGTTCTTC.